Shown below are 5 T cell receptor beta chains from a single sample sequenced in a study of T cell repertoires in cytomegalovirus infection. One entry per CDR3 protein, called by TCRdb with MiXCR from the reads. The sample has about 490,000 distinct CDR3 sequences, approximately 10% seen once. Sequencing input: PBMCs. These receptors were collected from a human donor in good health (CMV status not recorded). Some clones in this sample may be carry-over from other donors' samples.

This clonotype was observed at least ten times. The chain carries TRBV25-1 and TRBJ2-5, with TRBD2 matching 8 bases. CDR3 length: 17 residues. Germline-derived CDR1 and CDR2 are MGHDK and SYGVNS. J was trimmed by 4 bases and V by 3 bases; bases with no gene match: 13. For the CDR3, the DNA is TGTGCCAGCAGTGATTTCAGCGGGGGTCCGGCAGGAGAGACCCAGTACTTC. Translated, it gives CASSDFSGGPAGETQYF.

This clonotype was seen at least ten times. The CDR3 DNA sequence: TGTGCCAGCAGCCAAGTATTTAGCGGGGGGGCCGGAGATGAGCAGTTCTTC. This translates into CASSQVFSGGAGDEQFF. V and J are TRBV3-1 and TRBJ2-1; 11 bases map to TRBD2. CDR1 is LGHDT and CDR2 is YNNKEL in the germline V gene (reference sequence). V shed 1 base and J 8 bases; nucleotides not matched to a gene: 10. This CDR3 is built from 17 residues.

This clonotype was seen repeatedly, ten times or more. The V call is TRBV7-6, the J call TRBJ2-7; D is ambiguous. Trimming shortened V by 0 bases and J by 7 bases, and 10 bases separated the two germline ends. The CDR3 is made up of 13 amino acids. Germline values: CDR1 SGHVS, CDR2 FNYEAQ. The CDR3 DNA follows: TGTGCCAGCAGCTTAGCGCCGCCGAGGGAGCAGTACTTC. Its translation: CASSLAPPREQYF.

This clonotype was recorded many times. The V call is TRBV5-4, the J call TRBJ1-4; maybe TRBD1 (6 bases). Germline CDR1 SGHNT, CDR2 YYREEE (reference sequence). The germline V and J ends were trimmed by 0 bases and 3 bases, with 9 bases remaining between them. The length of the CDR3 is 15 residues. CDR3 sequence (DNA): TGTGCCAGCAGCTTGGTGGCAGGGGCTAATGAAAAACTGTTTTTT. Protein product: CASSLVAGANEKLFF. Full variable domain (missing parts from reference TRBV5-4 and TRBJ1-4): ETGVTQSPTHLIKTRGQQVTLRCSSQSGHNTVSWYQQALGQGPQFIFQYYREEENGRGNFPPRFSGLQFPNYSSELNVNALELDDSALYLCASSLVAGANEKLFFGSGTQLSVL.

The table lists this clonotype with a few counts. This chain joins TRBV5-1 and TRBJ2-1, with a possible D match to TRBD1 (6 bases). The CDR3 runs 22 residues. V lost 0 bases to trimming and J lost 0 bases, with 28 bases between them. The V gene's germline CDR1 is SGHRS and CDR2 YFSETQ. This CDR3 reads CASSLDGWGQKPGRSSYNEQFF. CDR3 coding DNA: TGCGCCAGCAGCTTGGATGGGTGGGGACAAAAACCCGGACGTAGCTCCTACAATGAGCAGTTCTTC.